Listed below are T cell receptor beta chains from one sample, sequenced in a study of shared clonotypes between healthy human individuals. Assay used: immunoSEQ multiplex PCR; TCRdb lists only in-frame clones, some missing. The sample consists of under 650,000 clones, less than 96% of them appearing once. The specimen sequenced was naive CD4+ T cells sorted from blood. These receptors were obtained from a woman under 40 in good health. The conserved cysteine and the conserved F or W are not part of the CDR3 here. Fields, in order: V gene, J gene, clone size, CDR3 protein. Only part of the rows carry a size: once, few, many, or a class if the clone is expanded.

V gene: TRBV28
J gene: TRBJ1-1
clone size: .
CDR3 protein: ASSPPQDIEAF

V gene: TRBV30
J gene: TRBJ2-7
clone size: .
CDR3 protein: ALTDRQSSYEQY

V gene: TRBV6-5
J gene: TRBJ2-7
clone size: once
CDR3 protein: ASSRGLAGEKQY

V gene: TRBV4-1
J gene: TRBJ2-7
clone size: .
CDR3 protein: ASSQDEAGGSYEQY

V gene: TRBV30
J gene: TRBJ1-5
clone size: .
CDR3 protein: AWSPKNAQPQH

V gene: TRBV28
J gene: TRBJ2-2
clone size: .
CDR3 protein: ASSSTGELF

V gene: TRBV4-2
J gene: TRBJ2-7
clone size: .
CDR3 protein: ASSPRDRGHYEQY

V gene: TRBV5-1
J gene: TRBJ2-7
clone size: .
CDR3 protein: ASSPRDRGSYEQY

V gene: TRBV5-4
J gene: TRBJ2-1
clone size: .
CDR3 protein: ASNSGTSGRLEQF

V gene: TRBV7-3
J gene: TRBJ2-7
clone size: .
CDR3 protein: ASSLNGLGEQY

V gene: TRBV19
J gene: TRBJ1-1
clone size: .
CDR3 protein: ASSIGPNTEAF

V gene: TRBV2
J gene: TRBJ2-3
clone size: once
CDR3 protein: ASTRGGQGSTDTQY

V gene: TRBV18
J gene: TRBJ2-7
clone size: .
CDR3 protein: ASSAGQAYEQY

V gene: TRBV28
J gene: TRBJ1-1
clone size: once
CDR3 protein: ATERQSNTEAF

V gene: TRBV28
J gene: TRBJ2-7
clone size: .
CDR3 protein: ASSFRAIAYSEQY

V gene: TRBV5-4
J gene: TRBJ1-4
clone size: .
CDR3 protein: ASSPDRFNEKLF

V gene: TRBV7-9
J gene: TRBJ2-7
clone size: .
CDR3 protein: ASTPGTNNEQY

V gene: TRBV10-2
J gene: TRBJ2-7
clone size: .
CDR3 protein: ASSGGRTYEQY

V gene: TRBV5-1
J gene: TRBJ1-2
clone size: .
CDR3 protein: ASSLGQLTSIYGYT

V gene: TRBV28
J gene: TRBJ2-3
clone size: .
CDR3 protein: ASSFPPADTQY

V gene: TRBV30
J gene: TRBJ1-1
clone size: .
CDR3 protein: AWRRTGHEAF

V gene: TRBV6-5
J gene: TRBJ2-2
clone size: .
CDR3 protein: ASRGRGGNTGELF

V gene: TRBV4-2
J gene: TRBJ2-7
clone size: .
CDR3 protein: ASSRGLNPPPYEQY

V gene: TRBV19
J gene: TRBJ1-1
clone size: .
CDR3 protein: ASRGQANTEAF

V gene: TRBV4-1
J gene: TRBJ2-4
clone size: .
CDR3 protein: ASSQDTASGIKIAKNIQY

V gene: TRBV28
J gene: TRBJ1-5
clone size: .
CDR3 protein: ASSGRDRDFWHQPQH

V gene: TRBV11-3
J gene: TRBJ2-5
clone size: .
CDR3 protein: ASSRSGGLQETQY

V gene: TRBV6-5
J gene: TRBJ2-6
clone size: .
CDR3 protein: ASNRDSGANVLT

V gene: TRBV19
J gene: TRBJ2-7
clone size: .
CDR3 protein: ASSMGISGGIYEQY

V gene: TRBV9
J gene: TRBJ1-5
clone size: .
CDR3 protein: ASSPGQGGQPQH

V gene: TRBV6-6
J gene: TRBJ2-2
clone size: .
CDR3 protein: ASSYPGALPGELF

V gene: TRBV5-1
J gene: TRBJ2-5
clone size: .
CDR3 protein: ASSAGTAQKETQY

V gene: TRBV6-1
J gene: TRBJ1-2
clone size: .
CDR3 protein: ASSGGTGYRGYGYT